Each of the 6 T cell receptor beta chains below was sequenced from the same sample in a study of blood T cell repertoires in COVID-19. Measured with immunoSEQ multiplex PCR; TCRdb has only the in-frame clones, and not every one. This table has approximately 270,000 clones, about 89% appearing once. Sequencing was performed on peripheral blood. These receptor sequences come from a man aged 25-45 years with acute or convalescent COVID-19.

This clone was counted a few times. This chain's CDR3 is CASSQERRSSGNTIYF. The CDR3 DNA follows: TGCGCCAGCAGCCAAGAAAGACGGAGCTCTGGAAACACCATATATTTT. The chain has TRBV4-1 and TRBJ1-3, with D hard to call. The CDR3 spans 16 residues. Germline V lookup: CDR1 MGHRA, CDR2 YSYEKL. V was clipped by 0 bases and J by 0 bases, with 9 bases between them.

The V call is TRBV18, the J call TRBJ1-6; maybe TRBD1 (6 bases). There are 14 residues in the CDR3. Trimming cost V 5 bases and J 5 bases, with 10 bases left between them. CDR1 is KGHSH, CDR2 LQKENI, per germline. CDR3 protein: CASSKRQDNSPLHF. CDR3 bases: TGTGCCAGCTCAAAAAGACAGGATAATTCACCCCTCCACTTT.

This chain joins TRBV3-1 (or the pseudogene TRBV3-2) and TRBJ1-1; D gene ambiguous. This CDR3 has 13 residues. Germline V gene lookup returns CDR1 LGHDT and CDR2 YNNKEL (reference sequence). Trimming pared 5 bases from V and 0 bases from J, leaving 7 bases between. The chain's CDR3 is CASSILMNTEAFF. The CDR3 DNA follows: TGTGCCAGCAGCATCCTAATGAACACTGAAGCTTTCTTT.

A few counts support this clone. This chain uses TRBV5-4 with TRBJ1-3; D ambiguous. The CDR3 loop spans 16 amino acids. The germline gives CDR1 SGHNT, CDR2 YYREEE (reference sequence). The ends were cut back, 4 bases at V and 0 bases at J, with 14 bases in the middle. In nucleotides, the CDR3 is TGTGCCAGCAGCATCTCCCAGGAACCCTCTGGAAACACCATATATTTT. Translation gives CASSISQEPSGNTIYF.

The chain links TRBV4-2 to TRBJ1-5; no clear D. Germline assignment: CDR1 LGHNA and CDR2 YNFKEQ. Between the trimmed V and J ends, which lost 1 base and 3 bases, there was a span of 10 bases. The CDR3 is made up of 15 amino acids. The CDR3 region is CASSQGVNFNQPQHF. CDR3 DNA sequence: TGTGCCAGCAGCCAAGGTGTTAACTTCAATCAGCCCCAGCATTTT.

The chain links TRBV28 to TRBJ1-6, with 7 nucleotides matching TRBD1. Germline V gene lookup returns CDR1 MDHEN and CDR2 SYDVKM. After removal of 6 bases from V and 7 bases from J, the junction contained 9 bases not matched to a gene. The CDR3 has 15 amino acids. CDR3 amino acids: CASRPLTGQNSPLHF. The CDR3 coding sequence is TGTGCCAGCAGACCTCTGACAGGGCAAAATTCACCCCTCCACTTT.